Presented here are 5 T cell receptor beta chains from one specimen sequenced in a study of blood T cell dynamics during melanoma immunotherapy. Time point reported: week 3, after first cycle of checkpoint inhibitor. Sequenced by immunoSEQ multiplex PCR; TCRdb stores in-frame clones only, minus some. This sample has over 15,000 clones, with 70% to 90% found just once. Sequencing was performed on blood, taken from a patient treated with checkpoint blockade. These receptors were obtained from a human donor with melanoma.

The chain carries TRBV6-1 and TRBJ2-5; maybe TRBD1 (6 bases). The CDR3 has 16 amino acids. Trimming shortened V by 4 bases and J by 2 bases, and 17 bases separated the two germline ends. CDR1 and CDR2 from the germline V gene are MNHNS and SASEGT. CDR3 sequence: CASSGRGGTDQETQYF. CDR3 DNA: TGTGCCAGCAGTGGGCGAGGGGGTACCGATCAAGAGACCCAGTACTTC.

CDR3 DNA: TGCAGCGGACAGGGGGGGGCCTACAATGAGCAGTTCTTC. Residues: CSGQGGAYNEQFF. This sequence joins TRBV29-1 and TRBJ2-1; TRBD1 aligns across 9 bases. The V gene end was trimmed by 7 bases and the J gene end by 2 bases; junction bases not matched to a gene: 3. In germline, CDR1 is SQVTM, CDR2 ANQGSEA. The CDR3 extends over 13 amino acids.

The rearrangement links TRBV30 to TRBJ1-1, with D tentatively TRBD1 (6 bases). Germline lookup yields CDR1 GTSNPN and CDR2 SVGIG (reference sequence). The length of the CDR3 is 13 residues. V lost 4 bases to trimming and J lost 0 bases, with 9 bases between them. The CDR3 sequence: CAWTGHMNTEAFF. Here the CDR3 DNA reads TGTGCCTGGACGGGACACATGAACACTGAAGCTTTCTTT. Full variable domain (remainder filled in from reference TRBV30 and TRBJ1-1): SQTIHQWPATLVQPVGSPLSLECTVEGTSNPNLYWYRQAAGRGLQLLFYSVGIGQISSEVPQNLSASRPQDRQFILSSKKLLLSDSGFYLCAWTGHMNTEAFFGQGTRLTVV.

This rearrangement joins TRBV6-4 to TRBJ2-1; 10 bases match TRBD2. Trimming at V came to 5 bases and at J to 6 bases, leaving 4 bases not matched to a gene. This CDR3 comprises 14 residues. CDR1 is MRHNA, CDR2 SNTAGT, per germline. For the CDR3, the DNA is TGTGCCAGCAGTATAGCGGGAGGCGCCAATGAGCAGTTCTTC. This encodes CASSIAGGANEQFF.

The gene calls are TRBV30 and TRBJ1-5, with a tentative D call TRBD1 (6 bases). Trimming stripped 2 bases from V and 3 bases from J, with 11 bases between. This CDR3 spans 14 amino acids. The V gene's germline CDR1 is GTSNPN and CDR2 SVGIG (reference sequence). CDR3 sequence reads: CAWSPRQANQPQHF. The CDR3 DNA is TGTGCCTGGAGTCCCCGACAGGCCAATCAGCCCCAGCATTTT.